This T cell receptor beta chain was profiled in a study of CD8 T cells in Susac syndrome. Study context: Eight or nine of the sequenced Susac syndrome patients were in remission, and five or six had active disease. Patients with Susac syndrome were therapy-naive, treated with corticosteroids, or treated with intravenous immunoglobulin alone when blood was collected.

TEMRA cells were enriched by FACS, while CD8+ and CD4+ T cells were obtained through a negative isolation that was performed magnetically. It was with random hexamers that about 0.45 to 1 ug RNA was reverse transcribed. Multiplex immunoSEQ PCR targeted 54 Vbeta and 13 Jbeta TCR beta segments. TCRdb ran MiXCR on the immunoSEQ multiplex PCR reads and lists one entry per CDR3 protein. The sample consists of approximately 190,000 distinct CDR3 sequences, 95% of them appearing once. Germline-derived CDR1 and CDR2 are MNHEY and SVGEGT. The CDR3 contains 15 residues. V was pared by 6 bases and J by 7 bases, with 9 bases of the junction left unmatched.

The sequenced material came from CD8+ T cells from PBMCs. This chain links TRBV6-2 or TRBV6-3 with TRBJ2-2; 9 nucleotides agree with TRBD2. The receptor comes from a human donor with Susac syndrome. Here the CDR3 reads CASSQGTSLGGELFF. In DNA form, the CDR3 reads TGTGCCAGCAGCCAAGGGACTAGCCTGGGCGGGGAGCTGTTTTTT.